Below, 20 T cell receptor beta chains from the same sample are listed, as sequenced in a study of cytomegalovirus exposure and HLA in healthy donors. PCR amplification relied on 60 Vbeta primers (plus 13 Jbeta primers). TCRdb keeps only in-frame clones here, not all; method: immunoSEQ multiplex PCR. The sample has about 190,000 clones; 84% are singletons. Sequenced: PBMCs. All receptors derive from a boy aged 10-17 years in good health and CMV-seronegative.

The chain employs TRBV6-6 and TRBJ1-1, with 7 bases lining up with TRBD1. Trimming took 1 base from V and 1 from J; bases not matched to a gene: 6. The germline V gene has CDR1 MNHNY and CDR2 SVGAGI (reference sequence). This CDR3 spans 16 amino acids. The CDR3: CASSYLGGAGNTEAFF. In nucleotides, the CDR3 is TGTGCCAGCAGTTACTTAGGGGGCGCGGGGAACACTGAAGCTTTCTTT.

This chain joins TRBV10-3 and TRBJ2-7, with 12 nucleotides matching TRBD1. The CDR3 has 15 residues. Germline values: CDR1 ENHRY, CDR2 SYGVKD. V gave up 6 bases and J gave up 6 bases; unmatched junction bases: 9. The CDR3 DNA sequence: TGTGCCATCAGGGAGCTCCCGGGACAGGGGGCCGAGCAGTACTTC. It yields the protein CAIRELPGQGAEQYF.

This chain uses TRBV4-1 with TRBJ2-2, with D maybe TRBD2 (6 bases). Germline values: CDR1 MGHRA, CDR2 YSYEKL. There are 17 residues in the CDR3. Trimming shortened V by 0 bases and J by 5 bases, and 16 bases separated the two germline ends. CDR3: CASSQDDAGRWTGELFF. The DNA for the CDR3 is TGCGCCAGCAGCCAAGATGACGCGGGAAGGTGGACCGGGGAGCTGTTTTTT.

The chain employs TRBV6-1 and TRBJ1-3; 9 positions agree with TRBD1. Germline V gene sequence: CDR1 MNHNS, CDR2 SASEGT. CDR3 length equals 15 residues. After removal of 6 bases from V and 0 bases from J, the junction contained 3 bases not matched to a gene. The chain's CDR3 is CASSSGQGSGNTIYF. DNA of the CDR3: TGTGCCAGCAGCTCGGGACAGGGCTCTGGAAACACCATATATTTT.

The gene calls are TRBV4-1 and TRBJ2-1; 9 nucleotides match TRBD2. The CDR3 has 15 amino acids. CDR1 MGHRA and CDR2 YSYEKL come from the germline V gene. The trim removed 1 base at V and 6 bases at J, leaving 4 bases unmatched. CDR3 residues: CASSQVAGVGNEQFF. The CDR3 DNA sequence: TGCGCCAGCAGCCAAGTAGCGGGAGTAGGCAATGAGCAGTTCTTC.

The chain uses TRBV6-5 and TRBJ1-2, with 7 bases aligning to TRBD1. This CDR3 spans 14 amino acids. J lost 5 bases, V lost 4 bases, and 7 bases had no gene match. Germline lookup yields CDR1 MNHEY and CDR2 SVGAGI. CDR3 protein: CASSSGTERYGYTF. CDR3 sequence (DNA): TGTGCCAGCAGTTCCGGGACAGAAAGATATGGCTACACCTTC.

This sequence joins TRBV28 and TRBJ2-2; D is unclear. V lost 2 bases, J lost 6 bases, and 7 bases lay in between. This CDR3 comprises 13 residues. The germline gives CDR1 MDHEN, CDR2 SYDVKM. The CDR3 region is CASSLRVPGELFF. DNA for the CDR3: TGTGCCAGCAGTTTACGGGTCCCCGGGGAGCTGTTTTTT.

The V gene is TRBV7-2, the J gene TRBJ2-5; 7 nucleotides align to TRBD1. Per germline, CDR1 SGHTA and CDR2 FQGNSA. The CDR3 runs 14 residues. V shed 7 bases, J shed 4 bases, and the junction held 9 bases outside the gene matches. The CDR3 sequence: CASTPDRVAETQYF. The CDR3 DNA follows: TGTGCCAGCACCCCCGACAGGGTGGCAGAGACCCAGTACTTC. The whole variable domain, remainder taken from reference TRBV7-2 and TRBJ2-5, is GAGVSQSPSNKVTEKGKDVELRCDPISGHTALYWYRQSLGQGLEFLIYFQGNSAPDKSGLPSDRFSAERTGGSVSTLTIQRTQQEDSAVYLCASTPDRVAETQYFGPGTRLLVL.

This clone was seen a few times. This chain uses TRBV4-3 with TRBJ2-1; a possible D gene is TRBD2 (7 bases). Trimming stripped 0 bases from V and 5 bases from J, with 11 bases between. The germline V gene has CDR1 LGHNA and CDR2 YSLEER. This CDR3 comprises 15 residues. The CDR3 DNA reads TGCGCCAGCAGCCAAGAGGGGGGGGCCAACAATGAGCAGTTCTTC. Its translation: CASSQEGGANNEQFF.

The chain couples TRBV2 to TRBJ1-5; D might be TRBD1 (5 bases). V lost 6 bases and J lost 3, with 15 bases in between. The CDR3 extends over 15 amino acids. CDR1 is SNHLY and CDR2 is FYNNEI in the germline V gene. The CDR3 DNA reads TGTGCCAGCAGCCTGTCGGCGACAGACAATCAGCCCCAGCATTTT. Protein sequence: CASSLSATDNQPQHF.

This chain connects TRBV28 to TRBJ2-6, with D unclear. Between the trimmed V and J ends, which lost 4 bases and 4 bases, there was a span of 11 bases. Germline V gives CDR1 MDHEN, CDR2 SYDVKM. The CDR3 covers 15 residues. This chain's CDR3 is CASSSPYAGANVLTF. The CDR3 DNA reads TGTGCCAGCAGTTCCCCATATGCGGGGGCCAACGTCCTGACTTTC.

In nucleotides, the CDR3 is TGTGCCAGCAGTTACTTCAGGGGTACAGAGACCCAGTACTTC. Its protein product is CASSYFRGTETQYF. This rearrangement joins TRBV6-6 to TRBJ2-5, with a tentative D call TRBD1 (6 bases). CDR1 and CDR2 (germline): MNHNY, SVGAGI (reference sequence). The V end was cut by 1 base, the J end by 4 bases, with 10 bases between. This CDR3 comprises 14 residues.

The V and J genes are TRBV14 and TRBJ1-2; the D is unclear. The germline V gene encodes CDR1 SGHDN and CDR2 FVKESK. Trimming removed 1 base at V and 3 bases at J, with 12 bases between. The CDR3 length is 15 residues. CDR3 loop: CASSQVARVHYGYTF. The CDR3 coding sequence is TGTGCCAGCAGCCAAGTGGCGAGGGTCCACTATGGCTACACCTTC.

This CDR3 is CASTKTSGRPDTQYF. The CDR3 bases are TGTGCCAGCACGAAGACTAGCGGGAGACCAGATACGCAGTATTTT. The chain couples TRBV9 to TRBJ2-3; 12 positions agree with TRBD2. V shed 6 bases and J 4 bases; nucleotides not matched to a gene: 6. Germline V CDR1 and CDR2: SGDLS, YYNGEE. The CDR3 is 15 residues long.

The gene calls are TRBV6-5 and TRBJ1-5; tentative D call: TRBD1 (6 bases). Germline V gene sequence: CDR1 MNHEY, CDR2 SVGAGI. Trimming cost V 0 bases and J 5 bases, with 11 bases left between them. The CDR3 extends over 15 amino acids. CDR3 sequence (DNA): TGTGCCAGCAGTTACTCGGGGGCCTGGGATCAGCCCCAGCATTTT. This codes for CASSYSGAWDQPQHF.

The V gene is TRBV2, the J gene TRBJ2-5, with 12 bases lining up with TRBD1. The J call is uncertain, as TRBJ2-7 better fits the DNA end. This CDR3 contains 15 residues. Germline V CDR1 and CDR2: SNHLY, FYNNEI. This CDR3 reads CASRGQGAQSYEQYF. The CDR3 bases are TGTGCCAGCAGGGGACAGGGGGCACAGTCCTACGAGCAGTACTTC.

The V call is TRBV27, the J call TRBJ1-6, with D hard to call. Germline CDR1 and CDR2: MNHEY and SMNVEV (reference sequence). The CDR3 is 15 residues long. V was clipped by 6 bases and J by 7 bases, with 16 bases between them. In DNA form, the CDR3 reads TGTGCCAGCAGACCAAGGGCCGCGGGGAATTCACCCCTCCACTTT. Its protein is CASRPRAAGNSPLHF.

The CDR3 reads CASSSGGQGVRGIQYF. The CDR3 DNA reads as TGTGCCAGCAGCTCGGGGGGACAGGGGGTTCGAGGCATTCAGTACTTC. The J gene is TRBJ2-4, the V gene TRBV7-8; 11 nucleotides line up with TRBD1. CDR1 is SGHVS, CDR2 FQNEAQ, per germline. Trimming removed 4 bases from V and 9 bases from J; junction bases left unmatched: 11. The CDR3 is 16 amino acids.

The V and J genes are TRBV2 and TRBJ2-5, with 7 bases that match TRBD1. Looked up from germline, CDR1 is SNHLY and CDR2 is FYNNEI. The CDR3 runs 15 residues. After removal of 3 bases from V and 4 bases from J, the junction contained 8 bases not matched to a gene. This chain's CDR3 is CASSDERGRVETQYF. DNA of the CDR3: TGTGCCAGCAGTGACGAGAGGGGGCGCGTAGAGACCCAGTACTTC.

The chain is built from TRBV27 and TRBJ2-3; no definite D call. Germline V CDR1 and CDR2: MNHEY, SMNVEV (reference sequence). This CDR3 contains 12 residues. V was cut by 6 bases and J by 8 bases, with 12 bases left in between. Here the CDR3 reads CASSPGFGTQYF. Here the CDR3 DNA reads TGTGCCAGCAGCCCCGGTTTCGGTACGCAGTATTTT.